Following are 19 T cell receptor beta chains from one sample sequenced in a study of metastatic and nonmetastatic thyroid tumors. Not a single patient had been given any form of treatment at any point before undergoing thyroid surgery. MiXCR was used by TCRdb to re-call the PCR reads. The data contain about 15,000 clones, 3.6% of them seen just once; the ten biggest clones take up roughly 29%. Sequencing used tumor tissue. Receptor source: a female donor with papillary thyroid cancer or a benign thyroid nodule (not recorded which). Some clones in this sample may be carry-over from other donors' samples.

This clone was seen more than once but under ten times. J is TRBJ2-7 and V is TRBV6-1; 7 nucleotides line up with TRBD1. J was trimmed by 2 bases and V by 7 bases; bases with no gene match: 8. The CDR3 totals 14 residues. CDR1 MNHNS and CDR2 SASEGT come from the germline V gene. The CDR3 protein is CASKVNRGAYEQYF. The CDR3 region has the DNA TGTGCCAGCAAGGTAAACAGGGGCGCCTACGAGCAGTACTTC.

This clone was observed a few times. J is TRBJ1-2 and V is TRBV20-1; D is unresolved. Germline CDR1 is DFQATT and CDR2 is SNEGSKA (reference sequence). The germline V and J ends were trimmed by 8 bases and 3 bases, with 13 bases remaining between them. The CDR3 is made up of 12 amino acids. The chain's CDR3 is CSSGEGDYGYTF. CDR3 in DNA: TGCAGTTCCGGGGAGGGAGACTATGGCTACACCTTC.

The chain is built from TRBV6-2 or TRBV6-3 and TRBJ2-7; 8 nucleotides match TRBD1. The CDR3 sequence is 14 residues long. Germline assignment: CDR1 MNHEY and CDR2 SVGEGT. V trimming: 6 bases; J trimming: 2 bases; junction bases outside the gene matches: 6. CDR3 protein: CASRGTGGTYEQYF. The CDR3 bases are TGTGCCAGCAGGGGTACAGGGGGTACCTACGAGCAGTACTTC.

This clone was seen a handful of times. J is TRBJ2-3 and V is TRBV6-1, with D possibly matching TRBD2 (5 bases). Looked up from germline, CDR1 is MNHNS and CDR2 is SASEGT. The CDR3 is 14 residues long. Trimming left V 6 bases short and J 1 base short, with 11 bases between. The CDR3 loop is CASRLETGTDTQYF. The CDR3, as DNA: TGTGCCAGCAGACTAGAAACAGGCACAGATACGCAGTATTTT.

The rearrangement uses TRBV4-1 and TRBJ2-7; possible D gene TRBD2, 5 bases. The germline gives CDR1 MGHRA, CDR2 YSYEKL. This CDR3 contains 14 residues. V was clipped by 5 bases and J by 2 bases, with 13 bases between them. CDR3 in amino acids: CASSTLDGAYEQYF. CDR3 coding DNA: TGCGCCAGCAGCACCCTGGACGGGGCCTACGAGCAGTACTTC.

The rearrangement links TRBV28 to TRBJ2-1; D is ambiguous. Germline values: CDR1 MDHEN, CDR2 SYDVKM. V was shortened by 6 bases and J by 1 base, with 19 bases between the two germline ends. This CDR3 comprises 17 residues. The DNA for the CDR3 is TGTGCCAGCAGCCCCTCGGCGGTGTTATTATCCTACAATGAGCAGTTCTTC. This codes for CASSPSAVLLSYNEQFF.

This clone was counted only a few times. The V gene is TRBV9, the J gene TRBJ1-2; D perhaps matches TRBD1 (5 bases). The germline V gene encodes CDR1 SGDLS and CDR2 YYNGEE. V lost 0 bases to trimming and J lost 12 bases, with 12 bases between them. There are 12 residues in the CDR3. The CDR3 sequence is CASSVGRQPDTF. CDR3 nucleotide sequence: TGTGCCAGCAGCGTAGGACGACAGCCGGACACCTTC.

The rearrangement links TRBV6-1 to TRBJ1-5; D is uncertain. Trimming removed 6 bases at V and 2 bases at J, with 14 bases between. CDR1 is MNHNS and CDR2 is SASEGT in the germline V gene. This CDR3 region has 15 residues. The CDR3 region is CASSSRSGGNQPQHF. The CDR3, as DNA: TGTGCCAGCAGCTCACGATCCGGTGGCAATCAGCCCCAGCATTTT.

The chain is built from TRBV2 and TRBJ1-3; D remains unclear. Germline-derived CDR1 and CDR2 are SNHLY and FYNNEI. This CDR3 is built from 11 residues. The germline V and J ends were trimmed by 6 bases and 4 bases, with 4 bases remaining between them. This CDR3 is CASSVGNTIYF. The CDR3 DNA is TGTGCCAGCAGCGTAGGAAACACCATATATTTT. Based on the CDR3 plus reference TRBV2 and TRBJ1-3, the full variable domain is EPEVTQTPSHQVTQMGQEVILRCVPISNHLYFYWYRQILGQKVEFLVSFYNNEISEKSEIFDDQFSVERPDGSNFTLKIRSTKLEDSAMYFCASSVGNTIYFGEGSWLTVV.

This clone was detected a few times. This chain links TRBV27 with TRBJ2-7; TRBD2 aligns across 9 bases. CDR1 MNHEY and CDR2 SMNVEV come from the germline V gene (reference sequence). The junction had 8 bases not matched to a gene; V was cut back by 5 bases and J by 3 bases. This CDR3 has 15 amino acids. The CDR3 is CASSTPGLADYEQYF. The CDR3 DNA sequence: TGTGCCAGCAGTACACCGGGACTAGCCGACTACGAGCAGTACTTC.

The table lists this clone with a few counts. The rearrangement joins TRBV6-2 or TRBV6-3 to TRBJ2-2; D call uncertain. The CDR3 covers 13 residues. V lost 2 bases to trimming and J lost 4 bases, with 5 bases between them. Germline CDR1 is MNHEY and CDR2 is SVGEGT. The CDR3 sequence is CASSYPGTGELFF. The CDR3, as DNA: TGTGCCAGCAGTTACCCAGGCACCGGGGAGCTGTTTTTT.

This clone was picked up a small number of times. The gene calls are TRBV5-1 and TRBJ2-7; the D is unclear. The CDR3 loop spans 10 amino acids. From germline, CDR1 is SGHRS and CDR2 YFSETQ. V lost 3 bases, J lost 3 bases, and 1 base lay in between. In nucleotides, the CDR3 is TGCGCCAGCAGCTACTACGAGCAGTACTTC. Its protein is CASSYYEQYF.

V is TRBV28 and J is TRBJ1-2; D gene uncertain. CDR1 is MDHEN, CDR2 SYDVKM, per germline. This CDR3 has 16 amino acids. The V end was cut by 5 bases, the J end by 0 bases, with 16 bases between. The CDR3 protein is CASSPPQGLTNYGYTF. The CDR3 region has the DNA TGTGCCAGCAGTCCCCCCCAAGGTCTAACTAACTATGGCTACACCTTC.

V usage is TRBV11-2 and J usage is TRBJ2-2; 13 nucleotides match TRBD2. The V gene end was trimmed by 2 bases and the J gene end by 6 bases; junction bases not matched to a gene: 6. Germline V gives CDR1 SGHAT, CDR2 FQNNGV. The CDR3 runs 17 residues. In nucleotides, the CDR3 is TGTGCCAGCAGCTTAAGCGGACTAGCGGGAGTCTCCGGGGAGCTGTTTTTT. Its translation is CASSLSGLAGVSGELFF. The variable domain in full, with the rest retrieved from reference TRBV11-2 and TRBJ2-2, is EAGVAQSPRYKIIEKRQSVAFWCNPISGHATLYWYQQILGQGPKLLIQFQNNGVVDDSQLPKDRFSAERLKGVDSTLKIQPAKLEDSAVYLCASSLSGLAGVSGELFFGEGSRLTVL.

The chain combines TRBV6-1 with TRBJ2-5; 11 bases line up with TRBD2. J lost 1 base, V lost 5 bases, and 3 bases had no gene match. The CDR3 extends over 15 amino acids. Germline CDR1 MNHNS, CDR2 SASEGT. CDR3 nucleotide sequence: TGTGCCAGCAGTCCGACTAGCGGGGTCCAAGAGACCCAGTACTTC. Its translation is CASSPTSGVQETQYF.

The chain links TRBV12-3 or TRBV12-4 to TRBJ1-2; TRBD1 agrees at 7 bases. This CDR3 region has 17 residues. J lost 0 bases, V lost 4 bases, and 11 bases had no gene match. The CDR3 bases are TGTGCCAGCAGTTCCTCCATAGGGACAGTTGCTAACTATGGCTACACCTTC. This sequence encodes CASSSSIGTVANYGYTF.

The chain links TRBV28 to TRBJ2-5, with TRBD2 matching 7 bases. This CDR3 region has 16 residues. Germline CDR1 MDHEN, CDR2 SYDVKM. Trimming cost V 5 bases and J 5 bases; bases outside gene matches: 14. The CDR3 region has the DNA TGTGCCAGCAGTCCAAGCGGGATAGGCGTCGGGGAGACCCAGTACTTC. Translating gives CASSPSGIGVGETQYF.

The CDR3 bases are TGCAGTGCTAGTTTCCGGACAGGCGGCAGTTCACCCCTCCACTTT. Translated, it gives CSASFRTGGSSPLHF. The chain carries TRBV20-1 and TRBJ1-6, with TRBD1 matching 7 bases. The CDR3 spans 15 residues. Germline-derived CDR1 and CDR2 are DFQATT and SNEGSKA (reference sequence). V lost 3 bases, J lost 9 bases, and 11 bases stayed unmatched.

This clone was seen more than once but under ten times. V gene TRBV3-1 combines with J gene TRBJ1-2; D not resolved. Trimming took off 6 bases at V and 0 bases at J, with 5 bases between the two ends. Looked up from germline, CDR1 is LGHDT and CDR2 is YNNKEL (reference sequence). The CDR3 totals 12 residues. The CDR3 nucleotides are TGTGCCAGCAGAGGGACTAACTATGGCTACACCTTC. Translation gives CASRGTNYGYTF. The whole variable domain, filled in from reference TRBV3-1 and TRBJ1-2, reads DTAVSQTPKYLVTQMGNDKSIKCEQNLGHDTMYWYKQDSKKFLKIMFSYNNKELIINETVPNRFSPKSPDKAHLNLHINSLELGDSAVYFCASRGTNYGYTFGSGTRLTVV.